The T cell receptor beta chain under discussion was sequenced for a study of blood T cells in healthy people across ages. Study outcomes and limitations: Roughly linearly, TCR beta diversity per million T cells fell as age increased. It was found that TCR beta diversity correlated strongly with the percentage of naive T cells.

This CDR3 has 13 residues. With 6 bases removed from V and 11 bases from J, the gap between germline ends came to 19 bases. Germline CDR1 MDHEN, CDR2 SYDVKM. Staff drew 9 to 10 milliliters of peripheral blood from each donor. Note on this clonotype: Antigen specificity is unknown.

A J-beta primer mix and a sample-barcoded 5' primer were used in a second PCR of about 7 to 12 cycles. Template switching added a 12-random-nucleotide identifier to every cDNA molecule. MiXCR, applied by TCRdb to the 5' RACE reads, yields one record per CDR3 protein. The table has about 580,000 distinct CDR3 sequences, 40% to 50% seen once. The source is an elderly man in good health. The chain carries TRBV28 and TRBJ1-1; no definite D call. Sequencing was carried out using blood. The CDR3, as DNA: TGTGCCAGCAGGCGGACTGACCCTCCCGGGGCTTTCTTT. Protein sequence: CASRRTDPPGAFF.